This TCR beta chain emerged from a study of OX40 agonist ivuxolimab in advanced cancers. Study at large: Each patient was given ivuxolimab into a vein every 2 weeks, at 0.01 to 10 mg/kg.

The data were produced by immunoSEQ multiplex PCR, yet TCRdb's version contains in-frame clones alone and is incomplete. The sample comprises 75,000 to 100,000 clones, about nine tenths of which are singletons, and roughly 0.32% rests with the top ten. Germline loops: CDR1 SGHNT, CDR2 YYREEE (reference sequence). V lost 3 bases and J 7 bases, leaving 11 bases between the germline ends. This CDR3 has 13 amino acids. This clonotype was sampled from an adult with an advanced solid tumor such as melanoma, head and neck, liver or kidney cancer. The sequences come from CD4+ or CD8+ T cells sorted from blood, collected in a trial of the OX40 agonist ivuxolimab. This sequence joins TRBV5-4 and TRBJ1-5; D unresolved. The CDR3 loop reads CASSSGWGQPQHF. The CDR3 DNA is TGTGCCAGCAGCTCTGGGTGGGGACAGCCCCAGCATTTT.